This entry lists 14 T cell receptor beta chains sequenced from one sample in a study of neurological immune-mediated disorders. Each CDR3 protein gets one entry after TCRdb re-called the 5' RACE reads with MiXCR. The sample contains about 46,000 distinct CDR3 sequences, around 1.9% of which appear only once. The sequencing sample was made of PBMCs. The receptors come from a woman in her thirties or forties with multiple sclerosis.

This clonotype was detected many times. The chain recombines TRBV6-6 with TRBJ2-3; D gene ambiguous. The length of the CDR3 is 14 residues. The germline CDR1 and CDR2 sequences are MNHNY and SVGAGI (reference sequence). V shed 7 bases and J shed 4 bases, with 15 bases lying between them. The chain's CDR3 is CASIAAPWPDTQYF. As DNA, the CDR3 is TGTGCCAGCATAGCTGCCCCCTGGCCAGATACGCAGTATTTT.

This clonotype was detected ten times or more. In DNA form, the CDR3 reads TGTGCCAGCAGTCCCCGCGGGACACCGGTAGTCTGGGCCAACGTCCTGACTTTC. Its protein product is CASSPRGTPVVWANVLTF. The V and J genes are TRBV28 and TRBJ2-6; either TRBD1 or TRBD2 may supply D (6 bases each). Trimming shortened V by 5 bases and J by 5 bases, and 22 bases separated the two germline ends. Germline loops: CDR1 MDHEN, CDR2 SYDVKM. CDR3 size: 18 residues. The full variable domain, with the rest looked up from reference TRBV28 and TRBJ2-6, is DVKVTQSSRYLVKRTGEKVFLECVQDMDHENMFWYRQDPGLGLRLIYFSYDVKMKEKGDIPEGYSVSREKKERFSLILESASTNQTSMYLCASSPRGTPVVWANVLTFGAGSRLTVL.

This clonotype was seen repeatedly, ten times or more. The V and J genes are TRBV12-3 or TRBV12-4 and TRBJ1-3; D perhaps matches TRBD1 (5 bases). There are 14 residues in the CDR3. The ends were cut back, 2 bases at V and 4 bases at J, with 9 bases in the middle. The DNA for the CDR3 is TGTGCCAGCAGTTTATCGGGGCCCGGAAACACCATATATTTT. Encoded protein: CASSLSGPGNTIYF.

Many counts were recorded for this clonotype. The chain is built from TRBV18 and TRBJ2-7; 7 nucleotides align to TRBD1. This CDR3 contains 14 residues. V trimming: 5 bases; J trimming: 5 bases; junction bases outside the gene matches: 9. CDR1 is KGHSH, CDR2 LQKENI, per germline. This CDR3 is CASSSTRGSNEQYF. Here the CDR3 DNA reads TGTGCCAGCTCATCGACCAGGGGGTCAAACGAGCAGTACTTC.

There are many counts of this clonotype. V usage is TRBV30 and J usage is TRBJ2-1; D is uncertain. V was shortened by 5 bases and J by 6 bases, with 11 bases between the two germline ends. CDR1 is GTSNPN, CDR2 SVGIG, per germline (reference sequence). CDR3 length: 12 residues. Here the CDR3 reads CAWEFFSNEQFF. Written as DNA, the CDR3 is TGTGCCTGGGAGTTCTTTAGCAATGAGCAGTTCTTC. Full variable domain (missing parts from reference TRBV30 and TRBJ2-1): SQTIHQWPATLVQPVGSPLSLECTVEGTSNPNLYWYRQAAGRGLQLLFYSVGIGQISSEVPQNLSASRPQDRQFILSSKKLLLSDSGFYLCAWEFFSNEQFFGPGTRLTVL.

This clonotype was detected a few times. This rearrangement joins TRBV9 to TRBJ2-5, with a weak D call TRBD2 (5 bases). This CDR3 is 14 amino acids long. V lost 5 bases and J 7 bases, leaving 18 bases between the germline ends. Germline CDR1 reads SGDLS; CDR2 reads YYNGEE. CDR3 DNA sequence: TGTGCCAGCAGTCAGGACCTTCCGGCGGGGACCCAGTACTTC. Translating gives CASSQDLPAGTQYF.

This clonotype has ten or more counts. The CDR3 end shows no conserved phenylalanine or tryptophan, and so a read error is likely. The chain carries TRBV5-1 and TRBJ2-7; D unresolved. This CDR3 contains 13 residues. V lost 1 base, J lost 2 bases, and 7 bases lay in between. The germline gives CDR1 SGHRS, CDR2 YFSETQ. CDR3 region: CASSLNSPYEQYC. CDR3 nucleotide sequence: TGCGCCAGCAGCTTGAACAGTCCCTACGAGCAGTACTGC.

This clonotype was picked up many times. The chain has TRBV7-9 and TRBJ1-1; 8 bases fit TRBD1. Losses at the gene ends were 3 bases for V and 4 bases for J; bases not matched to a gene: 1. CDR3 length: 13 residues. Looked up from germline, CDR1 is SEHNR and CDR2 is FQNEAQ (reference sequence). CDR3 DNA: TGTGCCAGCAGCTTGACAGGGGTCACTGAAGCTTTCTTT. It yields the protein CASSLTGVTEAFF.

This clonotype showed up many times. DNA for the CDR3: TGTGCCAGCAGCCCGGGGACGGGACGGGAGACCCAGTACTTC. Translating gives CASSPGTGRETQYF. The chain carries TRBV7-8 and TRBJ2-5, with D possibly called TRBD1 or TRBD2 (5 bases each). The V and J ends lost 5 bases and 5 bases respectively, with 15 bases between them. Germline values: CDR1 SGHVS, CDR2 FQNEAQ. This CDR3 is 14 amino acids long.

This clonotype was seen repeatedly, ten times or more. The chain is built from TRBV27 and TRBJ2-4; D might be TRBD1 (7 bases). The V end lost 7 bases, the J end lost 1 base, and 26 bases lay between the germline ends. Germline V gene data show CDR1 as MNHEY and CDR2 as SMNVEV (reference sequence). The CDR3 is 19 residues long. The CDR3 protein is CASKTRQGGGVKAKNIQYF. The CDR3 DNA reads as TGTGCCAGCAAAACTCGACAGGGTGGAGGGGTGAAGGCCAAAAACATTCAGTACTTC.

This clonotype has at least ten counts. J is TRBJ1-2 and V is TRBV4-1; D gene ambiguous. Trimming shortened V by 4 bases and J by 3 bases, and 15 bases separated the two germline ends. This CDR3 has 15 amino acids. Germline V gene sequence: CDR1 MGHRA, CDR2 YSYEKL. The CDR3 DNA reads TGCGCCAGCAGCCGAACACACCTCAGTGACTATGGCTACACCTTC. The encoded protein is CASSRTHLSDYGYTF.

This clonotype was picked up many times. CDR3 residues: CASSRQAGGADTQYF. The CDR3 nucleotides read TGTGCCAGCAGCCGTCAAGCGGGGGGTGCCGATACGCAGTATTTT. The chain joins TRBV3-1 to TRBJ2-3; 9 nucleotides align to TRBD2. The J segment lost 6 bases and the V segment lost 4 bases, leaving 8 bases of the junction unmatched. The germline V gene has CDR1 LGHDT and CDR2 YNNKEL (reference sequence). This CDR3 region has 15 residues.

This clonotype was counted ten times or more. The CDR3 loop is CASSSPGGPETQYF. CDR3 coding DNA: TGTGCCAGCAGCTCGCCGGGGGGGCCTGAGACCCAGTACTTC. The chain couples TRBV5-4 to TRBJ2-5, with 8 bases identical to TRBD2. The CDR3 covers 14 residues. Germline CDR1 reads SGHNT; CDR2 reads YYREEE (reference sequence). J was trimmed by 5 bases and V by 3 bases; bases with no gene match: 6.

This clonotype was counted many times. V usage is TRBV10-3 and J usage is TRBJ1-1, with a possible D match to TRBD1 (6 bases). With 2 bases removed from V and 5 bases from J, the gap between germline ends came to 9 bases. Germline CDR1 is ENHRY and CDR2 is SYGVKD. This CDR3 has 13 amino acids. CDR3 in DNA: TGTGCCATCAGTGAGAAGGGGGGGACTGAAGCTTTCTTT. Its protein product is CAISEKGGTEAFF.